The clone carrying this T cell receptor (beta chain) turned up a few times. As yet, its antigen is unknown. This CDR3 comprises 16 residues. The trim removed 3 bases at V and 2 bases at J, leaving 7 bases unmatched. Per germline, CDR1 SGHRS and CDR2 YFSETQ. This entry comes from a study of T cell repertoires in cytomegalovirus infection. Study at large: Indications came from public TCR beta signatures; they pointed to CMV infection and to a matching HLA type.

TCRdb analysed the reads with MiXCR anew, one entry per CDR3 protein. Of roughly 920,000 distinct CDR3 sequences listed, approximately 31% were seen once; the top ten hold about an eighth. The receptor comes from a human donor in good health (CMV status not recorded). Some clones in this sample may be carry-over from other donors' samples. The chain uses TRBV5-1 and TRBJ2-3; 9 bases align to TRBD1. The sample consisted of cultured CD8+ T cells from PBMCs, taken from culture after CMV antigen stimulation. The CDR3 DNA is TGCGCCAGCAGCTCCCGACAGGGGGAAATCACAGATACGCAGTATTTT. Residues: CASSSRQGEITDTQYF.